This T cell receptor (beta chain) is drawn from a study of blood T cell repertoires in COVID-19. At the level of the study: Nucleic acid was either cDNA or gDNA, and it came from T cells, B-cell-depleted T cells, or PBMCs.

The table lists this clone with a few counts. The V and J ends lost 4 bases and 6 bases, in that order; junction bases with no gene match: 9. The CDR3 is made up of 16 amino acids. Looked up from germline, CDR1 is SNHLY and CDR2 is FYNNEI. Clones were read by immunoSEQ multiplex PCR, and TCRdb kept only the in-frame ones, dropping some. The top ten clones hold roughly 13% of a sample with approximately 35,000 clones, 90% to 95% of them seen once. The chain recombines TRBV2 with TRBJ2-7; 13 bases match TRBD2. The sequencing sample was made of peripheral blood. The TCR originated in a human donor in a cohort sampled during active COVID-19. CDR3 protein: CASSGGRLAGGREQYF. CDR3 bases: TGTGCCAGCAGTGGGGGACGACTAGCGGGAGGTCGCGAGCAGTACTTC.